These T cell receptor beta chains were read from a single sample in a study of Graves' ophthalmopathy and Graves' hyperthyroidism. Using its own MiXCR run on the multiplex PCR reads, TCRdb lists one record per CDR3 protein. The sample gives some 520,000 distinct CDR3 sequences, about an eighth of which show up once; about a tenth is in the top ten. The sample consisted of blood. These receptors were collected from a woman in her 30s with Graves' ophthalmopathy. Both conserved end residues are trimmed from each CDR3. The size entry is marked missing in some rows and otherwise reads once, few, many or a size class.

>NA|TRBV12-3/TRBV12-4
ASSGTGGPRTEAF
>NA|TRBV2
ASAGGPNTGELF
>many|TRBV6-1
ASSEAVAGGTGELF
>NA|TRBV28
ASRPAGGNTIY
>many|TRBV12-3/TRBV12-4
ASSNTGISNQPQH
>NA|TRBV20-1
STSGSLGSVEQY
>many|TRBV29-1
SVEPARVGIQY
>many|TRBV7-2
ASSLEVAKNIQY
>few|TRBV4-2
ASSLMRGTAGNTIY
>many|TRBV2
ASSGTGIKTQY
>few|TRBV28
ASSLSTPRQPQH
>NA|TRBV27
ASSTGTALYEQY
>few|TRBV9
ASSVGGGANSYEQY
>many|TRBV2
ASRDRSYEQY
>many|TRBV6-1
ASSRGLAGVRETQY
>NA|TRBV6-1
ASSELAGGNTEAF
>many|TRBV27
ASKGPGYEQY
>many|TRBV2
ASKFQGRADSYEQY
>NA|TRBV6-1
ATLSGDYEQY
>many|TRBV7-9
ASSSQGTPQETQY
>few|TRBV27
ASTSGSGNSPLH
>many|TRBV19
ASSIANSGTTNEKLF
>NA|TRBV5-1
ASSPRTGDTDTQY
>many|TRBV12-3/TRBV12-4
ASTPRFTEAF
>NA|TRBV6-4
ASLSETVDSNQPQH
>many|TRBV6-1
ASSEGGGAEQY
>NA|TRBV30
AWSVSLQGVAF
>many|TRBV25-1
ASSEGTFGF
>many|TRBV6-1
ASIITGKNTGELF
>many|TRBV6-1
ASSAGTTQETQY
>many|TRBV19
ASRRMVGSYGYT
>many|TRBV7-9
ASSLKDHDEQY
>many|TRBV6-5
ASSYGLDETQY
>NA|TRBV2
ASSESRVDTGELF
>few|TRBV15
ATTGTLNTEAF
>many|TRBV19
ASSIGLDGGYT
>NA|TRBV2
ASSEAWQNNEQY
>few|TRBV9
ASSPGEGRGELF
>many|TRBV28
ASSLLGNSGNTIY
>many|TRBV6-1
ASTITRDSRGYT
>many|TRBV20-1
SARDPLAGAQETQY
>many|TRBV20-1
SARDLSSGDVGTGELF
>few|TRBV11-2
ASSRTRDSGNTIY
>many|TRBV28
ASSLGAGVGTGELF
>many|TRBV12-3/TRBV12-4
ASSLYGGRAAKNIKY
>many|TRBV2
ASSGLEAYEQY
>NA|TRBV5-1
ASRSRWGTGELF
>many|TRBV7-9
ASSLWIISSTNYT
>many|TRBV2
ASSDGGNYGYT
>many|TRBV24-1
ATSDSGTGRYEQY
>many|TRBV6-5
ASSYGQHYEQY
>many|TRBV7-2
ASRQAGTETQY
>many|TRBV6-1
ASSEGVGFNQPQH
>many|TRBV28
ASTPLGRGAKNIQY
>many|TRBV28
ASSPSRGSASYEQY